A selection of T cell receptor beta chains follows, all from one sample in a study of glioma-infiltrating T cells after dendritic cell vaccination. Repertoires were generated with immunoSEQ multiplex PCR, while TCRdb's copy carries only in-frame clones and drops some. Of around 78,000 clones in the sample, more than 75% are singletons; the top ten hold 2% to 2.5%. The sequencing used blood, collected after dendritic cell vaccination. All receptors derive from a human donor with glioblastoma. Both conserved end residues are part of each CDR3. A D gene is named only where the DNA matches it firmly. Part of the rows lack a size; the others show once, few, many or a class for expanded clones.

v_gene	abundance	d_gene	j_gene	CDR3nt	CDR3aa
TRBV5-1	NA	TRBD1	TRBJ1-2	TGCGCCAGCAGCATCCGGGACAGGGGACGATATGGCTACACCTTC	CASSIRDRGRYGYTF
TRBV7-9	NA	NA	TRBJ2-7	TGTGCCAGCAGCGGGGGGGGGCCCCTCTCCTACGAGCAGTACTTC	CASSGGGPLSYEQYF
TRBV10-3	NA	TRBD1	TRBJ2-7	TGTGCCATCAGGAGTCCGGGACAGGGCACCTACGAGCAGTACTTC	CAIRSPGQGTYEQYF
TRBV6-6	NA	NA	TRBJ2-7	TGTGCCAGCAGTAAAAGGACAGAACGCGCCTACGAGCAGTACTTC	CASSKRTERAYEQYF
TRBV4-1	NA	TRBD2	TRBJ2-1	TGCGCCAGCAGCCAAGATCTCGGACTAGCGGGGAAAAACAATGAGCAGTTCTTC	CASSQDLGLAGKNNEQFF
TRBV27	NA	NA	TRBJ1-2	TGTGCCAGCAGTTTATCCGCCCCCGGGATGGACTACACCTTC	CASSLSAPGMDYTF
TRBV6-4	once	NA	TRBJ1-2	TGTGCCAGCAGTGTCGTACCCAGGAACTATGGCTACACCTTC	CASSVVPRNYGYTF
TRBV5-4	NA	TRBD2	TRBJ2-5	TGTGCCAGCAGCTTGGGGTCTAGCGGGAGGGCCCGGGAGACCCAGTACTTC	CASSLGSSGRARETQYF
TRBV6-1	NA	NA	TRBJ1-4	TGTGCCAGCAGGCAGAATAATGAAAAACTGTTTTTT	CASRQNNEKLFF
TRBV19	NA	TRBD1	TRBJ1-4	TGTGCCAGTAGTCTAATCGGGACAGATAATGAAAAACTGTTTTTT	CASSLIGTDNEKLFF
TRBV5-1	NA	TRBD1	TRBJ2-7	TGCGCCAGCAGCACCCGGGACAGGGGGGCCTACGAGCAGTACTTC	CASSTRDRGAYEQYF
TRBV9	NA	NA	TRBJ1-6	TGTGCCAGCAGCGTAGTTCAGGATAATTCACCCCTCCACTTT	CASSVVQDNSPLHF
TRBV28	NA	NA	TRBJ1-2	TGTGCCAGCAGTTTGGAATACAGTAACTATGGCTACACCTTC	CASSLEYSNYGYTF
TRBV23-1	NA	TRBD2	TRBJ2-3	TGCGCCAGCAGCCGCTCACTAGCGGGAGCGGATACGCAGTATTTT	CASSRSLAGADTQYF
TRBV19	NA	NA	TRBJ2-1	TGTGCCAGTAGTATGAGTGGGAGTTGGGTCAATGAGCAGTTCTTC	CASSMSGSWVNEQFF
TRBV9	few	TRBD1	TRBJ2-4	TGTGCCAGCAGCGAGGTGACAGGGGGTAAAAACATTCAGTACTTC	CASSEVTGGKNIQYF
TRBV15	NA	TRBD1	TRBJ2-5	TGTGCCACCAACCCGGGACAGGGGGCGCCCCTGGGGGAGACCCAGTACTTC	CATNPGQGAPLGETQYF
TRBV5-1	NA	NA	TRBJ2-5	TGCGCCAGCAGCTTTCCTGGCGAGACCCAGTACTTC	CASSFPGETQYF
TRBV19	NA	NA	TRBJ1-5	TGTGCCAGTAGCATATATTATAGCAATCAGCCCCAGCATTTT	CASSIYYSNQPQHF
TRBV5-1	once	TRBD2	TRBJ2-5	TGCGCCAGCAGCTTTATAGAGAGCGGGGGGGCGTGGCAAGAGACCCAGTACTTC	CASSFIESGGAWQETQYF
TRBV5-1	NA	NA	TRBJ2-5	TGCGCCAGCAGCTCGACTCCCCAAGAGACCCAGTACTTC	CASSSTPQETQYF
TRBV7-2	NA	TRBD1	TRBJ1-2	TGTGCCAGCAGCTTATTTAAGGGGGCGGGCTATGGCTACACCTTC	CASSLFKGAGYGYTF
TRBV27	NA	NA	TRBJ1-5	TGTGCCAGCAGATATAATAGCAATCAGCCCCAGCATTTT	CASRYNSNQPQHF
TRBV30	once	TRBD2	TRBJ2-7	TGTGCCTTGGCCTCTAGCGGGAGCGAGCAGTACTTC	CALASSGSEQYF
TRBV4-1	NA	TRBD2	TRBJ2-7	TGCGCCAGCAGCCCACAAGAGACTAGCGCTGGGGAGCAGTACTTC	CASSPQETSAGEQYF
TRBV19	NA	NA	TRBJ2-1	TGTGCCACAAGGGGGGGGACCCTGAAAAACAATGAGCAGTTCTTC	CATRGGTLKNNEQFF
TRBV6-5	once	NA	TRBJ2-1	TGTGCCAGCAGTTACTCGGGGGGGCGGGGTGAGCAGTTCTTC	CASSYSGGRGEQFF
TRBV15	NA	TRBD2	TRBJ2-7	TGTGCCACCAGCAGAGAACCGCGGACTAGCCCTAACGAGCAGTACTTC	CATSREPRTSPNEQYF
TRBV29-1	NA	NA	TRBJ2-7	TGCAGCGTTGTAACAGGAGTCGGCGAGCAGTACTTC	CSVVTGVGEQYF
TRBV7-6	NA	NA	TRBJ2-7	TGTGCCAGCAGCCAACCGGGACTGTCCTACGAGCAGTACTTC	CASSQPGLSYEQYF
TRBV30	once	NA	TRBJ1-2	TGTGCTGGTCAGGATCAGCTCTATGGCTACACCTTC	CAGQDQLYGYTF
TRBV23-1	NA	NA	TRBJ1-2	TGCGCCAGGGTGTCAGGGGCTGGGGGCTACACCTTC	CARVSGAGGYTF
TRBV7-7	NA	NA	TRBJ2-1	TGTGCTAGCAGCCTTAGCGGTAGCTCCTACAATGAGCAGTTCTTC	CASSLSGSSYNEQFF
TRBV30	NA	NA	TRBJ1-2	TGTGCCTGGAGCCCTTGGGGGGTCAGTGGCTACACCTTC	CAWSPWGVSGYTF
TRBV27	NA	TRBD2	TRBJ2-3	TGTGCCAGCAGTAAGACTAGCGGCACGCAGTATTTT	CASSKTSGTQYF